A single sample gave rise to the 32 T cell receptor beta chains below, sequenced in a study of type 1 regulatory T cells. Using its own MiXCR run on the reads, TCRdb lists one record per CDR3 protein. Seen here are some 100,000 distinct CDR3 sequences, 31% observed once, and the top ten hold 2.2%. Sequencing input: CD4+ T cells, either the whole sample or a sorted fraction (not recorded which). These receptors were obtained from a human donor in good health.

The chain has TRBV7-9 and TRBJ2-1; 8 positions agree with TRBD2. The J segment lost 7 bases and the V segment lost 4 bases, leaving 6 bases of the junction unmatched. This CDR3 spans 14 amino acids. Germline CDR1 is SEHNR and CDR2 is FQNEAQ (reference sequence). The CDR3 nucleotides read TGTGCCAGCAGCTCGAACTTAGCGGGAAATGAGCAGTTCTTC. Residues: CASSSNLAGNEQFF.

This clonotype has a handful of counts. The V and J genes are TRBV6-6 and TRBJ2-5; 8 bases map to TRBD1. From germline, CDR1 is MNHNY and CDR2 SVGAGI (reference sequence). The trim removed 3 bases at V and 2 bases at J, leaving 8 bases unmatched. The CDR3 length is 16 residues. CDR3 DNA: TGTGCCAGCAGTTATGGGACAGGATTCGGTCAAGAGACCCAGTACTTC. This gives the protein CASSYGTGFGQETQYF.

This clonotype showed up just a few times. The chain couples TRBV7-9 to TRBJ2-7, with D unclear. This CDR3 contains 15 residues. V lost 4 bases to trimming and J lost 2 bases, with 15 bases between them. The germline gives CDR1 SEHNR, CDR2 FQNEAQ (reference sequence). The CDR3 sequence is CASSSADGVTYEQYF. CDR3 sequence (DNA): TGTGCCAGCAGCTCAGCTGATGGGGTGACCTACGAGCAGTACTTC.

The chain links TRBV7-2 to TRBJ2-5; D possibly matches TRBD1 or TRBD2 (5 bases each). CDR3 length equals 13 residues. The V and J ends lost 5 bases and 5 bases respectively, with 12 bases between them. Germline CDR1 and CDR2: SGHTA and FQGNSA. The CDR3 sequence: CASSKRGDETQYF. The CDR3 nucleotides are TGTGCCAGCAGCAAAAGAGGGGACGAGACCCAGTACTTC. Filled out from reference TRBV7-2 and TRBJ2-5, the complete variable domain reads GAGVSQSPSNKVTEKGKDVELRCDPISGHTALYWYRQSLGQGLEFLIYFQGNSAPDKSGLPSDRFSAERTGGSVSTLTIQRTQQEDSAVYLCASSKRGDETQYFGPGTRLLVL.

Only a few counts were recorded for this clonotype. The rearrangement joins TRBV7-2 to TRBJ2-1, with TRBD2 matching over 10 bases. The CDR3 spans 13 residues. Trimming took 6 bases from V and 9 from J; bases not matched to a gene: 5. CDR1 SGHTA and CDR2 FQGNSA come from the germline V gene. CDR3 DNA sequence: TGTGCCAGCAGTCTAGCGGGAGTTCCTGAGCAGTTCTTC. Protein sequence: CASSLAGVPEQFF.

The rearrangement uses TRBV5-1 and TRBJ2-7; TRBD1 matches at 8 bases. The V gene's germline CDR1 is SGHRS and CDR2 YFSETQ. V was clipped by 3 bases and J by 0 bases; unmatched bases: 8. The CDR3 is made up of 16 amino acids. The CDR3 loop reads CASSSALGTGSYEQYF. Written as DNA, the CDR3 is TGCGCCAGCAGCTCGGCCTTAGGGACAGGCTCCTACGAGCAGTACTTC. The whole variable domain, filled in from reference TRBV5-1 and TRBJ2-7, reads KAGVTQTPRYLIKTRGQQVTLSCSPISGHRSVSWYQQTPGQGLQFLFEYFSETQRNKGNFPGRFSGRQFSNSRSEMNVSTLELGDSALYLCASSSALGTGSYEQYFGPGTRLTVT.

The gene calls are TRBV10-3 and TRBJ2-5; the match to TRBD2 covers 9 bases. This CDR3 contains 14 residues. With V trimmed by 10 bases and J by 3 bases, 9 bases remained unmatched. Germline V gene lookup returns CDR1 ENHRY and CDR2 SYGVKD. In nucleotides, the CDR3 is TGTGCCACGGGGGCTAGCGGGATCGAAGAGACCCAGTACTTC. This codes for CATGASGIEETQYF.

This clonotype is a singleton in its sample. This chain connects TRBV5-1 to TRBJ1-3; no clear D gene. V was pared by 3 bases and J by 0 bases, with 10 bases between. The CDR3 spans 15 residues. The V gene's germline CDR1 is SGHRS and CDR2 YFSETQ. The DNA of the CDR3 is TGCGCCAGCAGCTCGGGCGGAGGCTCTGGAAACACCATATATTTT. This codes for CASSSGGGSGNTIYF.

This clonotype was seen a single time. CDR3 coding DNA: TGCGCCAGCAGCCTCACTAGGGATCACGAGCAGTACTTC. It yields the protein CASSLTRDHEQYF. This rearrangement joins TRBV4-3 to TRBJ2-7, with D perhaps matching TRBD2 (5 bases). The length of the CDR3 is 13 residues. Germline V lookup: CDR1 LGHNA, CDR2 YSLEER. Trimming took off 4 bases at V and 5 bases at J, with 12 bases between the two ends.

The table lists this clonotype with a few counts. The chain has TRBV7-9 and TRBJ1-1; D is undetermined. The CDR3 has 19 amino acids. Germline CDR1 SEHNR, CDR2 FQNEAQ (reference sequence). Trimming left V 1 base short and J 2 bases short, with 23 bases between. The CDR3 region has the DNA TGTGCCAGCAGCTTAGGATTGCGGGGATGGTCTTCACCAAACACTGAAGCTTTCTTT. Its protein is CASSLGLRGWSSPNTEAFF.

The chain carries TRBV7-2 and TRBJ2-7, with D perhaps TRBD1 (6 bases). V lost 2 bases to trimming and J lost 7 bases, with 15 bases between them. CDR3 size: 14 residues. The V gene's germline CDR1 is SGHTA and CDR2 FQGNSA. The CDR3 nucleotides read TGTGCCAGCAGCTTATTGAGTAGCCAGGGGGAGCAGTACTTC. This codes for CASSLLSSQGEQYF.

The rearrangement uses TRBV29-1 and TRBJ2-2, with D possibly TRBD1 on 5 matching bases. Germline V gives CDR1 SQVTM, CDR2 ANQGSEA. The V and J ends lost 3 bases and 0 bases respectively, with 14 bases between them. The CDR3 consists of 16 residues. The DNA of the CDR3 is TGCAGCGTTGATTCAGGTCAGGGCGCGAACACCGGGGAGCTGTTTTTT. This translates into CSVDSGQGANTGELFF.

The chain carries TRBV20-1 and TRBJ2-3; maybe TRBD1 (6 bases). This CDR3 region has 13 residues. Looked up from germline, CDR1 is DFQATT and CDR2 is SNEGSKA (reference sequence). Trimming left V 4 bases short and J 9 bases short, with 17 bases between. The CDR3 loop reads CSATQQGRETQYF. The DNA of the CDR3 is TGCAGTGCTACCCAACAGGGCCGCGAGACGCAGTATTTT.

This clonotype was seen more than once but under ten times. Here the CDR3 DNA reads TGCAGTGCTAGGGGTGGAGGGGAGAACACTGAAGCTTTCTTT. Amino acid sequence: CSARGGGENTEAFF. The chain combines TRBV20-1 with TRBJ1-1, with D maybe TRBD1 (5 bases). Trimming removed 3 bases at V and 1 base at J, with 12 bases between. Germline CDR1 and CDR2: DFQATT and SNEGSKA (reference sequence). The CDR3 extends over 14 amino acids.

This clonotype turned up a few times. The gene calls are TRBV5-1 and TRBJ2-2, with 8 bases aligning to TRBD1. Looked up from germline, CDR1 is SGHRS and CDR2 is YFSETQ. The CDR3 has 16 residues. After removal of 1 base from V and 1 base from J, the junction contained 3 bases not matched to a gene. CDR3 amino acids: CASSLNGQGNTGELFF. Written as DNA, the CDR3 is TGCGCCAGCAGCTTGAACGGACAGGGGAACACCGGGGAGCTGTTTTTT.

For this clonotype: Mismatch with germline at one junction end may stem from a read error. This chain links TRBV19 with TRBJ2-7, with a possible D match to TRBD2 (5 bases). The CDR3 has 16 amino acids. Germline loops: CDR1 LNHDA, CDR2 SQIVND (reference sequence). CDR3 protein: CASSRERELSGYGQYF. CDR3 DNA sequence: TGTGCCAGTAGTAGGGAAAGGGAGCTCTCCGGATACGGGCAGTACTTC.

This clonotype occurred a few times. This chain joins TRBV7-8 and TRBJ2-3; 8 bases map to TRBD1. With V trimmed by 5 bases and J by 2 bases, 6 bases remained unmatched. Germline-derived CDR1 and CDR2 are SGHVS and FQNEAQ. The CDR3 runs to 15 residues. The DNA of the CDR3 is TGTGCCAGCAGCCCCCAGGGGGCCCACACAGATACGCAGTATTTT. Translation: CASSPQGAHTDTQYF.

The chain is built from TRBV7-8 and TRBJ2-3; 9 nucleotides align to TRBD1. This CDR3 comprises 17 residues. Germline V gene data show CDR1 as SGHVS and CDR2 as FQNEAQ. V was clipped by 2 bases and J by 3 bases; unmatched bases: 9. The CDR3 DNA is TGTGCCAGCAGCTTACTGCCTGGACAGGGGAAGACAGATACGCAGTATTTT. This gives the protein CASSLLPGQGKTDTQYF.

The chain employs TRBV25-1 and TRBJ1-1; no clear D. Per the germline V gene, CDR1 is MGHDK and CDR2 is SYGVNS. Between the trimmed V and J ends, which lost 6 bases and 2 bases, there was a span of 13 bases. The CDR3 sequence is 14 residues long. The chain's CDR3 is CASRDMPANTEAFF. The DNA of the CDR3 is TGTGCCAGCAGGGATATGCCGGCCAACACTGAAGCTTTCTTT.

The sample holds many counts of this clonotype. The V gene is TRBV7-2, the J gene TRBJ2-1, with TRBD2 matching 10 bases. The CDR3 has 16 residues. Germline V gene lookup returns CDR1 SGHTA and CDR2 FQGNSA. J was trimmed by 4 bases and V by 2 bases; bases with no gene match: 5. In DNA form, the CDR3 reads TGTGCCAGCAGCTTATCGCCTAGCGGGAGATACAATGAGCAGTTCTTC. Protein sequence: CASSLSPSGRYNEQFF.

The genes are TRBV2 and TRBJ2-5; D might be TRBD2 (6 bases). Germline lookup yields CDR1 SNHLY and CDR2 FYNNEI. The V gene lost 2 bases and the J gene lost 2 bases, with 9 bases spanning the gap. This CDR3 has 14 residues. The CDR3 DNA is TGTGCCAGCAGTGAACGGCGGGAACAAGAGACCCAGTACTTC. It is translated as CASSERREQETQYF.

The chain is built from TRBV6-2 or TRBV6-3 and TRBJ1-6; 8 nucleotides agree with TRBD1. The CDR3 is 17 amino acids. V shed 2 bases and J 10 bases; nucleotides not matched to a gene: 13. Germline V gene lookup returns CDR1 MNHEY and CDR2 SVGEGT. CDR3 sequence (DNA): TGTGCCAGCAGTTACCCTGGACAGGGTAGGAGTAAATCACCCCTCCACTTT. It translates to CASSYPGQGRSKSPLHF.

The rearrangement uses TRBV7-2 and TRBJ2-3; tentative D call: TRBD2 (5 bases). The V gene lost 5 bases and the J gene lost 1 base, with 10 bases spanning the gap. Germline V gene sequence: CDR1 SGHTA, CDR2 FQGNSA. The CDR3 is made up of 14 amino acids. The CDR3 loop is CASSQDWGTDTQYF. The CDR3 DNA reads TGTGCCAGCAGCCAGGACTGGGGCACAGATACGCAGTATTTT.

This clonotype was counted a few times. The J gene is TRBJ1-1, the V gene TRBV12-3 or TRBV12-4; D uncertain. V lost 3 bases and J 0 bases, leaving 5 bases between the germline ends. CDR3 length: 13 amino acids. The CDR3, as DNA: TGTGCCAGCAGTTTGGACGTGAACACTGAAGCTTTCTTT. Encoded protein: CASSLDVNTEAFF.

This chain connects TRBV27 to TRBJ2-5; a possible D gene is TRBD2 (6 bases). Looked up from germline, CDR1 is MNHEY and CDR2 is SMNVEV (reference sequence). The CDR3 extends over 14 amino acids. Trimming stripped 4 bases from V and 4 bases from J, with 13 bases between. The CDR3 region is CASSSSTSPETQYF. The CDR3 DNA reads as TGTGCCAGCAGTTCCAGCACTAGCCCAGAGACCCAGTACTTC.

The chain is built from TRBV19 and TRBJ2-2, with a weak D call TRBD1 (6 bases). Germline loops: CDR1 LNHDA, CDR2 SQIVND (reference sequence). V shed 4 bases and J shed 7 bases, with 7 bases lying between them. The CDR3 has 12 residues. The CDR3, as DNA: TGTGCCAGTAGTAAACAGGGCGGGGAGCTGTTTTTT. Protein: CASSKQGGELFF.

Only one count was recorded for this clonotype. The rearrangement links TRBV5-1 to TRBJ2-2; the D gene could be TRBD1 or TRBD2 (5 bases each). Between the trimmed V and J ends, which lost 0 bases and 6 bases, there was a span of 12 bases. The CDR3 runs to 15 residues. Per germline, CDR1 SGHRS and CDR2 YFSETQ. The CDR3 coding sequence is TGCGCCAGCAGCTTGGATGGGACGCGCGCCGGGGAGCTGTTTTTT. The encoded protein is CASSLDGTRAGELFF.

This chain links TRBV5-5 with TRBJ2-5; D is undetermined. Between the trimmed V and J ends, which lost 2 bases and 1 base, there was a span of 6 bases. The CDR3 contains 13 residues. CDR1 SGHKS and CDR2 YYEKEE come from the germline V gene (reference sequence). The DNA for the CDR3 is TGTGCCAGCAGCTTCGGCAGCCAAGAGACCCAGTACTTC. Translated: CASSFGSQETQYF.

This chain links TRBV5-1 with TRBJ1-4, with D uncertain. V lost 1 base, J lost 8 bases, and 15 bases lay in between. This CDR3 region has 15 residues. Germline loops: CDR1 SGHRS, CDR2 YFSETQ. For the CDR3, the DNA is TGCGCCAGCAGCTTGAGTCCGGGTTTAAGGGAAAAACTGTTTTTT. This encodes CASSLSPGLREKLFF.

This clonotype occurred once. V and J are TRBV5-6 and TRBJ2-3, with 8 bases lining up with TRBD1. V trimming: 5 bases; J trimming: 4 bases; junction bases outside the gene matches: 6. This CDR3 spans 14 amino acids. Germline CDR1 is SGHDT and CDR2 is YYEEEE. CDR3 DNA: TGTGCCAGCAGGGCGTTGACAGGGGCAGATACGCAGTATTTT. Translating it yields CASRALTGADTQYF. Full variable domain (outside the CDR3, taken from reference TRBV5-6 and TRBJ2-3): DAGVTQSPTHLIKTRGQQVTLRCSPKSGHDTVSWYQQALGQGPQFIFQYYEEEERQRGNFPDRFSGHQFPNYSSELNVNALLLGDSALYLCASRALTGADTQYFGPGTRLTVL.

This clonotype was detected only a few times. The chain is built from TRBV6-6 and TRBJ2-7; D call uncertain. Trimming left V 0 bases short and J 4 bases short, with 7 bases between. In germline, CDR1 is MNHNY, CDR2 SVGAGI (reference sequence). The CDR3 contains 13 residues. CDR3 DNA sequence: TGTGCCAGCAGTTACTCGAGCCCTTACGAGCAGTACTTC. Residues: CASSYSSPYEQYF.

This clonotype showed up just a few times. The CDR3 DNA reads as TGTGCCAGTAGTCCCGGGACAGCTAACACTGAAGCTTTCTTT. Residues: CASSPGTANTEAFF. The rearrangement links TRBV19 to TRBJ1-1; 7 bases are shared with TRBD1. The CDR3 covers 14 residues. The germline V gene encodes CDR1 LNHDA and CDR2 SQIVND (reference sequence). J was trimmed by 2 bases and V by 5 bases; bases with no gene match: 5.